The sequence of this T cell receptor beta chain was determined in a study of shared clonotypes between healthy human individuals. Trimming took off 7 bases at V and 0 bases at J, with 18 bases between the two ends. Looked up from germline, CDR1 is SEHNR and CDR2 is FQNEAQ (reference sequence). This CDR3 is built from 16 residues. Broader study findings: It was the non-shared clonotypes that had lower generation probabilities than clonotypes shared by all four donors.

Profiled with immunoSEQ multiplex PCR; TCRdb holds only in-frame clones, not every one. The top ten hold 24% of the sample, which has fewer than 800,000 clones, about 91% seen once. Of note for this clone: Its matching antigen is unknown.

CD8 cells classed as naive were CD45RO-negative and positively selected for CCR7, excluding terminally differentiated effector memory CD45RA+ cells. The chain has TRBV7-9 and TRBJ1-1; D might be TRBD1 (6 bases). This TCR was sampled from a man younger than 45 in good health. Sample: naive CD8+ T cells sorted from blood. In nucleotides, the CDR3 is TGTGCCAGCAACCTCCCTCCGGGACAAGTGAACACTGAAGCTTTCTTT. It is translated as CASNLPPGQVNTEAFF.